This TCR beta chain was sequenced for a study of regulatory T cells in long-lasting Graves disease. As concerns this clonotype: Its matching antigen is unknown.

The time point is: newly diagnosed GD, antithyroid drugs for less than 3 months. PBMC-derived RNA was used for the TCR library. Graves' disease diagnosis was established per American Thyroid Association guidelines. V lost 3 bases and J lost 2, with 7 bases in between. Germline V gene sequence: CDR1 SQVTM, CDR2 ANQGSEA. The CDR3 contains 13 residues. Broader study findings: With a few thousand shared public clonotypes, persistent patients exceeded new patients, who shared around 970.

Libraries of TCR beta came from iRepertoire HTBI primers plus Arm-PCR of CDR3 regions. TCRdb redid the calling of the multiplex PCR reads with MiXCR, one entry per CDR3 protein. The sample yields fewer than 550,000 distinct CDR3 sequences, about 17% seen once. The same specimen was also included in a second study, on T cells in Graves' hyperthyroidism and ophthalmopathy. That publication notes: Absence of ophthalmopathy progression within 18 months defined stable Graves' hyperthyroidism. In the blood, most expanded thyroid clonotypes above 0.001 appeared as well.

Source: peripheral blood mononuclear cells (PBMCs), taken at new diagnosis, from a patient treated with antithyroid drugs. The sequence was obtained from a woman under 30 with Graves disease. The chain joins TRBV29-1 to TRBJ1-4; D is uncertain. The CDR3: CSVDGPTNEKLFF. CDR3 DNA: TGCAGCGTTGATGGGCCTACTAATGAAAAACTGTTTTTT.